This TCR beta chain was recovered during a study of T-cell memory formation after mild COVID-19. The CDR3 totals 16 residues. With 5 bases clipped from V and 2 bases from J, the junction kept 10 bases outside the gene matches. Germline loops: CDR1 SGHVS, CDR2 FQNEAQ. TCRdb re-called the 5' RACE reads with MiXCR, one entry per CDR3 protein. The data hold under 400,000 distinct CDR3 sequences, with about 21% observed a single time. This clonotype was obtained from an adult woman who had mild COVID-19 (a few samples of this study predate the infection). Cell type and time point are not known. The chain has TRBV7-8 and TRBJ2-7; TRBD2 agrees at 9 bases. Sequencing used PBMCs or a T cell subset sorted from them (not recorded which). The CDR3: CASSPRLAARTYEQYF. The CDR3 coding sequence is TGTGCCAGCAGCCCACGACTAGCGGCGCGGACCTACGAGCAGTACTTC.